These 20 T cell receptor beta chains came from one sample sequenced in a study of cytomegalovirus exposure and HLA in healthy donors. The PCR was carried out with 60 Vbeta primers and 13 Jbeta primers. Measured with immunoSEQ multiplex PCR; TCRdb has only the in-frame clones, and not every one. The table shows over 110,000 clones, with about four fifths occurring only once. Sequences were obtained from PBMCs. These receptors came from a female donor in good health and CMV-seronegative.

The rearrangement links TRBV29-1 to TRBJ1-2; 8 bases are shared with TRBD1. The CDR3 length is 13 residues. V dropped 1 base and J dropped 4; count of bases not matched to a gene: 2. Germline CDR1 is SQVTM and CDR2 is ANQGSEA. The CDR3 reads CSVEAGGGYGYTF. The CDR3 DNA is TGCAGCGTTGAAGCAGGGGGCGGCTATGGCTACACCTTC.

The gene calls are TRBV19 and TRBJ1-5; 8 bases fit TRBD1. Germline V gene lookup returns CDR1 LNHDA and CDR2 SQIVND (reference sequence). J was trimmed by 4 bases and V by 3 bases; bases with no gene match: 5. The CDR3 runs to 15 residues. The CDR3 sequence is CASSIGTGINQPQHF. In nucleotides, the CDR3 is TGTGCCAGTAGTATCGGGACAGGTATAAATCAGCCCCAGCATTTT. Full variable domain (missing parts from reference TRBV19 and TRBJ1-5): DGGITQSPKYLFRKEGQNVTLSCEQNLNHDAMYWYRQDPGQGLRLIYYSQIVNDFQKGDIAEGYSVSREKKESFPLTVTSAQKNPTAFYLCASSIGTGINQPQHFGDGTRLSIL.

The CDR3 DNA follows: TGCAGCGTAGCCTCGAGCTCCTACAATGAGCAGTTCTTC. The encoded protein is CSVASSSYNEQFF. The chain uses TRBV29-1 and TRBJ2-1; D is ambiguous. Germline CDR1 is SQVTM and CDR2 is ANQGSEA. The V end was cut by 6 bases, the J end by 0 bases, with 9 bases between. This CDR3 comprises 13 residues.

The chain is built from TRBV29-1 and TRBJ2-3; D may be TRBD2 (6 bases). The CDR3 extends over 14 amino acids. Looked up from germline, CDR1 is SQVTM and CDR2 is ANQGSEA. V shed 4 bases and J shed 6 bases, with 17 bases lying between them. For the CDR3, the DNA is TGCAGCGTTGGGTGGGGCAGGGCGGGGGATACGCAGTATTTT. Its protein is CSVGWGRAGDTQYF.

The V and J genes are TRBV29-1 and TRBJ2-3, with D perhaps TRBD1 (5 bases). This CDR3 spans 14 amino acids. The V gene's germline CDR1 is SQVTM and CDR2 ANQGSEA. The ends were cut back, 0 bases at V and 2 bases at J, with 9 bases in the middle. The CDR3 sequence: CSVEEGAATDTQYF. In nucleotides, the CDR3 is TGCAGCGTTGAAGAAGGGGCTGCCACAGATACGCAGTATTTT.

The chain is built from TRBV18 and TRBJ1-1, with TRBD1 as a possible D gene (6 bases). The CDR3 spans 16 residues. V lost 3 bases, J lost 0 bases, and 14 bases lay in between. Germline V lookup: CDR1 KGHSH, CDR2 LQKENI. This chain's CDR3 is CASSPLDSYLNTEAFF. The CDR3 DNA sequence: TGTGCCAGCTCACCCCTGGACAGCTACTTGAACACTGAAGCTTTCTTT.

There are many counts of this clone. As the CDR3 is not closed by the conserved phenylalanine or tryptophan, this likely results from a read error. The DNA is omitted, as the CDR3 cannot be located on it reliably, and the CDR3 follows TCRdb's listing. This rearrangement joins TRBV5-1 to TRBJ1-2; TRBD1 was called by the table and not checked on the DNA. CDR1 is SGHRS and CDR2 is YFSETQ in the germline V gene. 11 amino acids form the CDR3, both terminal residues included. CDR3 residues: CASSLPGPPFR.

The chain uses TRBV28 and TRBJ1-6, with 9 bases identical to TRBD1. Germline V lookup: CDR1 MDHEN, CDR2 SYDVKM. CDR3 length: 16 amino acids. V trimming: 5 bases; J trimming: 9 bases; junction bases outside the gene matches: 11. The chain's CDR3 is CASSPSGQGLGSPLHF. The CDR3 region has the DNA TGTGCCAGCAGTCCGTCCGGACAGGGGTTAGGTTCACCCCTCCACTTT.

This chain joins TRBV2 and TRBJ2-5, with 8 bases identical to TRBD1. J lost 7 bases, V lost 7 bases, and 11 bases had no gene match. Germline V CDR1 and CDR2: SNHLY, FYNNEI. This CDR3 comprises 14 residues. The CDR3 DNA reads TGTGCCAGCACACCTCAGGACGGACAGGGGACCCAGTACTTC. It yields the protein CASTPQDGQGTQYF.

The chain combines TRBV10-3 with TRBJ1-1; a weak D match, TRBD1 (5 bases). V was pared by 6 bases and J by 0 bases, with 11 bases between. The CDR3 contains 14 residues. Germline lookup yields CDR1 ENHRY and CDR2 SYGVKD. CDR3 in DNA: TGTGCCATCAGCTCGCCAGGGTTGAACACTGAAGCTTTCTTT. This encodes CAISSPGLNTEAFF.

The J gene is TRBJ1-1, the V gene TRBV15, with a possible D match to TRBD1 (6 bases). CDR3 length: 15 amino acids. Trimming cost V 0 bases and J 0 bases, with 8 bases left between them. Germline V gene lookup returns CDR1 LNHNV and CDR2 YYDKDF (reference sequence). CDR3 coding DNA: TGTGCCACCAGCAGAGATAGGGGGTTGAACACTGAAGCTTTCTTT. It codes for CATSRDRGLNTEAFF.

This chain links TRBV7-2 with TRBJ1-2; possibly TRBD1 for D (6 bases). Germline loops: CDR1 SGHTA, CDR2 FQGNSA. V lost 1 base and J lost 4, with 10 bases in between. The CDR3 contains 14 residues. The CDR3 nucleotides read TGTGCCAGCAGCTTAGAGACAGGCCGCTATGGCTACACCTTC. Translating gives CASSLETGRYGYTF.

The chain carries TRBV28 and TRBJ2-3; 14 nucleotides match TRBD2. Per germline, CDR1 MDHEN and CDR2 SYDVKM. This CDR3 is built from 18 residues. The V segment lost 6 bases and the J segment 4 bases; nucleotides outside the gene matches: 12. CDR3 residues: CASSSWGLAGVVADTQYF. The CDR3 DNA is TGTGCCAGCAGCTCATGGGGACTAGCGGGAGTGGTGGCAGATACGCAGTATTTT.

The genes are TRBV30 and TRBJ1-6; TRBD1 aligns across 8 bases. Trimming removed 0 bases from V and 9 bases from J; junction bases left unmatched: 1. From germline, CDR1 is GTSNPN and CDR2 SVGIG (reference sequence). The CDR3 extends over 13 amino acids. In DNA form, the CDR3 reads TGTGCCTGGAGTGTCAGGGGGCGTTCACCCCTCCACTTT. This codes for CAWSVRGRSPLHF.

CDR3 in amino acids: CASSSFGEQFF. Written as DNA, the CDR3 is TGTGCCAGCAGCTCCTTCGGTGAGCAGTTCTTC. This chain connects TRBV5-4 to TRBJ2-1; unclear D gene. V lost 3 bases and J 9 bases, leaving 7 bases between the germline ends. CDR1 and CDR2 from the germline V gene are SGHNT and YYREEE (reference sequence). CDR3 size: 11 residues.

In its sample, this clone was seen once. This chain connects TRBV9 to TRBJ2-1; 8 bases line up with TRBD1. Trimming at V came to 1 base and at J to 2 bases, leaving 11 bases not matched to a gene. The CDR3 length is 18 residues. In germline, CDR1 is SGDLS, CDR2 YYNGEE. This CDR3 reads CASSVRHGQGVAYNEQFF. The CDR3 DNA is TGTGCCAGCAGCGTACGACATGGACAGGGTGTCGCCTACAATGAGCAGTTCTTC.

This chain joins TRBV7-9 and TRBJ1-4; TRBD1 is a possible D gene (6 bases). CDR3 length: 15 residues. Trimming took 5 bases from V and 5 from J, leaving 15 bases between them. Germline loops: CDR1 SEHNR, CDR2 FQNEAQ (reference sequence). CDR3 bases: TGTGCCAGCAGCCCCGGGACACTAAAAAATGAAAAACTGTTTTTT. Residues: CASSPGTLKNEKLFF.

This clone came up once. This chain uses TRBV9 with TRBJ2-3; 10 bases are shared with TRBD2. Germline V gene data show CDR1 as SGDLS and CDR2 as YYNGEE. J was trimmed by 6 bases and V by 3 bases; bases with no gene match: 7. This CDR3 region has 15 residues. CDR3 bases: TGTGCCAGCAGCGCAAATCTAGCGGGGGCGGATACGCAGTATTTT. Translated, it gives CASSANLAGADTQYF.

The chain uses TRBV7-2 and TRBJ1-6; 10 nucleotides align to TRBD1. CDR1 and CDR2 (germline): SGHTA, FQGNSA. V lost 6 bases to trimming and J lost 5 bases; unmatched junction nucleotides: 10. This CDR3 has 17 residues. The chain's CDR3 is CASSLIDRGLNNSPLHF. For the CDR3, the DNA is TGTGCCAGCAGTCTCATAGACAGGGGGCTGAATAATTCACCCCTCCACTTT.

The rearrangement uses TRBV5-4 and TRBJ2-1; D remains unclear. Trimming removed 0 bases at V and 0 bases at J, with 10 bases between. The germline V gene has CDR1 SGHNT and CDR2 YYREEE (reference sequence). The CDR3 is 16 amino acids. CDR3: CASSLGSVSSYNEQFF. CDR3 nucleotides: TGTGCCAGCAGCTTGGGTTCCGTGAGCTCCTACAATGAGCAGTTCTTC.